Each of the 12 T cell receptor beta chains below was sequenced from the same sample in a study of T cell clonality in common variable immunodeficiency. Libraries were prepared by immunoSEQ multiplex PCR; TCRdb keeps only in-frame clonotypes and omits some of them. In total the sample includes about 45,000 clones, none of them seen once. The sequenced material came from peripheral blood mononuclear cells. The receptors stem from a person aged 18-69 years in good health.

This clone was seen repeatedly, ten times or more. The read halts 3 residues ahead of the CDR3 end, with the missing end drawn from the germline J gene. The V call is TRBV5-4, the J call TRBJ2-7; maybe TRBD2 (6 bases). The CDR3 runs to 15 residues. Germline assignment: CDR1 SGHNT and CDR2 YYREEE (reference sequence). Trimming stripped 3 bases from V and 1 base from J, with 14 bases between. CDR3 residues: CASSSAGSGSYEQYF. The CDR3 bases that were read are TGTGCCAGCAGCTCGGCCGGGAGCGGGTCCTACGAG.

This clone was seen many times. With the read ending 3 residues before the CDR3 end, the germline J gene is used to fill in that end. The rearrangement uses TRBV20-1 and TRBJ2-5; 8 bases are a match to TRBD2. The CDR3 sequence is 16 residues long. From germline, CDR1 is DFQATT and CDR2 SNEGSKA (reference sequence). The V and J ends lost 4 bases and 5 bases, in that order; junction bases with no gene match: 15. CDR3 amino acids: CSAKTLPGLGVETQYF. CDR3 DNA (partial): TGCAGTGCTAAAACCCTACCGGGACTAGGGGTTGAGACC.

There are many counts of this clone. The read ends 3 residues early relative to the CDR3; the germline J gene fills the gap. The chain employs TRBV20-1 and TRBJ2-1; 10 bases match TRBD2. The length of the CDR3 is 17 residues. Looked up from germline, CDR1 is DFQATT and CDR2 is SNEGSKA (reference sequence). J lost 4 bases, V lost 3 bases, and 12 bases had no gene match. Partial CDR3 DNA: TGCAGTGCTAGGATCAGCGGGAGGGCCATCACGTACAATGAG. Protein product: CSARISGRAITYNE. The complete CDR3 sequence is CSARISGRAITYNEQFF.

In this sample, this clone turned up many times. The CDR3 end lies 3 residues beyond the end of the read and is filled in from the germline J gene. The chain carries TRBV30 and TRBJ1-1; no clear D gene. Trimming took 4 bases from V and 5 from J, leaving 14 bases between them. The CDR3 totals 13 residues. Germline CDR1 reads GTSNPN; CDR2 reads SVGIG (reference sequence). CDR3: CAWTVAGWTEAFF. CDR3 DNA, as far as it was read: TGTGCCTGGACCGTCGCAGGATGGACTGAA.

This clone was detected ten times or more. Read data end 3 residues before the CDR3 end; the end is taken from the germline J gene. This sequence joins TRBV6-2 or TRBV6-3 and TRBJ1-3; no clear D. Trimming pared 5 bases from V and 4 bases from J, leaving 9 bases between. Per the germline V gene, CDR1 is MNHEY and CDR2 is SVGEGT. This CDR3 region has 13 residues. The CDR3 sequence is CASSTGSGNTIYF. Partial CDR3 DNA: TGTGCCAGCAGTACGGGTTCCGGAAACACC.

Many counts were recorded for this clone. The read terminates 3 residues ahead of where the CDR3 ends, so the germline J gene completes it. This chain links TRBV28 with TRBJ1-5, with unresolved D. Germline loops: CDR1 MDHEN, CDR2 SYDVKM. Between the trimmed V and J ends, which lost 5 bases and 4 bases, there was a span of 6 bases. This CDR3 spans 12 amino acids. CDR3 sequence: CASSITNQPQHF. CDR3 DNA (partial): TGTGCCAGCAGTATAACTAATCAGCCC.

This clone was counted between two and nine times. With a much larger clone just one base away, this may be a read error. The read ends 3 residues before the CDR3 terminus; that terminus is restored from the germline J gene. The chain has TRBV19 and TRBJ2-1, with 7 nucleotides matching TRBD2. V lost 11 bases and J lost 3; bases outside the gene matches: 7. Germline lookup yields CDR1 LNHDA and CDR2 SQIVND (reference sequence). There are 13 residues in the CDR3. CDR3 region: CAPSTSRYNEQFF. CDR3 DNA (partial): TGTGCCCCCTCGACTAGCCGCTACAATGAG.

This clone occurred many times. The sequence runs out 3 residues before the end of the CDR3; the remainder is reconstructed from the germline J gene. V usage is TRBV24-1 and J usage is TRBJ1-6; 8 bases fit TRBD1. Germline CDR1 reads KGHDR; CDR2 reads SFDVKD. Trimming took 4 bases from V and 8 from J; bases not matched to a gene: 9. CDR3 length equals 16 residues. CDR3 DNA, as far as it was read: TGTGCCACCAGTGAAGCTTCAGGGGGCTGGGATTCACCC. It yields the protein CATSEASGGWDSP. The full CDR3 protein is CATSEASGGWDSPLHF.

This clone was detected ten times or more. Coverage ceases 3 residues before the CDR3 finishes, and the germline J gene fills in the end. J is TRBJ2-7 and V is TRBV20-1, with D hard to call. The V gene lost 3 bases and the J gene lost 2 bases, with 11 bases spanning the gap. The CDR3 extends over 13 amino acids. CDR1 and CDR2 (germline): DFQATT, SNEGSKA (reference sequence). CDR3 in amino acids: CSASRQTTYEQYF. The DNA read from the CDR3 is TGCAGTGCTAGCAGGCAGACGACCTACGAG.

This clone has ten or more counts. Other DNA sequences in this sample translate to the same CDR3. The sequenced part of the CDR3 DNA is TGTGCCAGCAGCCCCGGACAGAACTATGGC. This sequence encodes CASSPGQNYG. The whole CDR3 protein is CASSPGQNYGYTF. V is TRBV6-2 or TRBV6-3 and J is TRBJ1-2; D is perhaps TRBD1 (6 bases). The CDR3 end falls 3 residues outside the read, so it is completed with the germline J gene. Trimming took off 6 bases at V and 2 bases at J, with 10 bases between the two ends. CDR3 length equals 13 residues. CDR1 is MNHEY and CDR2 is SVGEGT in the germline V gene.

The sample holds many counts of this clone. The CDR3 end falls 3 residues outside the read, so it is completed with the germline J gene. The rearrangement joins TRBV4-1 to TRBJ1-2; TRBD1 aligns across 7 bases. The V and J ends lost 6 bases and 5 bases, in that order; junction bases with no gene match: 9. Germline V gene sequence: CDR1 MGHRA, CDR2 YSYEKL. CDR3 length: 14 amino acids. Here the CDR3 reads CASRPTGQLYGYTF. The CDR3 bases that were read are TGCGCCAGCAGACCTACGGGACAGCTGTATGGC.

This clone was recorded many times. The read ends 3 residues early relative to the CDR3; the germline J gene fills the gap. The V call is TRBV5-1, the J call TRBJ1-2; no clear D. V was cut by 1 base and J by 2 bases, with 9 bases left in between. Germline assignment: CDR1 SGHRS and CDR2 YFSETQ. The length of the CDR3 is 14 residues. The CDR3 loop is CASSLRTENYGYTF. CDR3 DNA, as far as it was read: TGCGCCAGCAGCTTGCGAACAGAGAACTATGGC.